One sample yielded the 27 T cell receptor beta chains listed below, sequenced in a study of chemoradiotherapy in HPV16-positive cancers (dated by TCRdb to between 2022 and 2023). Libraries were made using the immunoSEQ multiplex PCR assay. TCRdb's version of the immuneACCESS table is confined to in-frame rearrangements and falls short of the full clone set. An unresolved V gene accounts for under half of the shortfall where checked; the remainder is of unknown origin. This sample comprises about 7,900 clones, more than 75% of them detected only once. The ten most abundant clones make up under 2% of the sample. Collection took place from a patient who underwent chemoradiotherapy. These receptors all stem from a human donor with HPV-associated anogenital cancer.

This clone occurred once. The chain combines TRBV4-2 with TRBJ2-3; D gene unclear. CDR1 is LGHNA and CDR2 is YNFKEQ in the germline V gene. The CDR3 is 13 amino acids. V lost 7 bases and J 0 bases, leaving 8 bases between the germline ends. The CDR3 loop reads CASTATSTDTQYF. In DNA form, the CDR3 reads TGTGCCAGCACCGCTACTAGCACAGATACGCAGTATTTT.

The chain uses TRBV28 and TRBJ2-7, with D tentatively TRBD2 (7 bases). V was cut by 6 bases and J by 5 bases, with 20 bases left in between. Germline V lookup: CDR1 MDHEN, CDR2 SYDVKM. The CDR3 spans 15 residues. As DNA, the CDR3 is TGTGCCAGCAGGAAAGGGAGGGGGGCCTGGGACGAGCAGTACTTC. Translation gives CASRKGRGAWDEQYF.

The gene calls are TRBV29-1 and TRBJ1-3; TRBD1 agrees at 8 bases. CDR1 is SQVTM and CDR2 is ANQGSEA in the germline V gene. The CDR3 has 15 amino acids. Trimming took 6 bases from V and 2 from J; bases not matched to a gene: 9. The DNA for the CDR3 is TGCAGCGTATTCTCGGACAGGGCCACTGGAAACACCATATATTTT. Protein: CSVFSDRATGNTIYF.

Here the CDR3 reads CASSQDTSGSGDEQFF. In nucleotides, the CDR3 is TGCGCCAGCAGCCAAGATACCAGCGGGAGTGGCGATGAGCAGTTCTTC. The chain is built from TRBV4-3 and TRBJ2-1; 8 nucleotides line up with TRBD2. The germline V gene has CDR1 LGHNA and CDR2 YSLEER. The trim removed 0 bases at V and 8 bases at J, leaving 9 bases unmatched. The CDR3 consists of 16 residues.

CDR3 nucleotide sequence: TGTGCCAGTAGTATAGGAACTCAAGGGGATACGCAGTATTTT. Amino acid sequence: CASSIGTQGDTQYF. The rearrangement uses TRBV19 and TRBJ2-3; D ambiguous. Trimming removed 1 base at V and 6 bases at J, with 11 bases between. The CDR3 contains 14 residues. Per germline, CDR1 LNHDA and CDR2 SQIVND (reference sequence). The whole variable domain, filled in from reference TRBV19 and TRBJ2-3, reads DGGITQSPKYLFRKEGQNVTLSCEQNLNHDAMYWYRQDPGQGLRLIYYSQIVNDFQKGDIAEGYSVSREKKESFPLTVTSAQKNPTAFYLCASSIGTQGDTQYFGPGTRLTVL.

The rearrangement joins TRBV28 to TRBJ1-1; D gene ambiguous. Germline V gene data show CDR1 as MDHEN and CDR2 as SYDVKM. This CDR3 has 13 residues. V lost 8 bases and J 0 bases, leaving 10 bases between the germline ends. The CDR3 DNA reads TGTGCCAGCTATGGTCCCATGAACACTGAAGCTTTCTTT. Amino acids: CASYGPMNTEAFF.

This clone was counted only a few times. The chain carries TRBV7-2 and TRBJ1-2, with D possibly TRBD1 on 6 matching bases. The germline gives CDR1 SGHTA, CDR2 FQGNSA. The CDR3 has 16 amino acids. The germline V and J ends were trimmed by 5 bases and 4 bases, with 20 bases remaining between them. The CDR3: CASSHFPGAKGYGYTF. The CDR3 DNA is TGTGCCAGCAGCCACTTCCCGGGGGCGAAAGGCTATGGCTACACCTTC.

This sequence joins TRBV5-1 and TRBJ2-7; no definite D call. The germline V gene has CDR1 SGHRS and CDR2 YFSETQ. The CDR3 extends over 13 amino acids. V was trimmed by 4 bases and J by 0 bases, leaving 8 bases between them. In DNA form, the CDR3 reads TGCGCCAGCAGCACGGAGAGCTCCTACGAGCAGTACTTC. Amino acids: CASSTESSYEQYF.

The chain is built from TRBV30 and TRBJ2-6; D possibly corresponds to TRBD2 (5 bases). This CDR3 is built from 16 residues. Trimming stripped 3 bases from V and 0 bases from J, with 12 bases between. Germline CDR1 reads GTSNPN; CDR2 reads SVGIG (reference sequence). CDR3 coding DNA: TGTGCCTGGAGGTTGCTAGGGAGCTCTGGGGCCAACGTCCTGACTTTC. Protein product: CAWRLLGSSGANVLTF.

This chain joins TRBV7-3 and TRBJ1-1; tentatively, D is TRBD1 (6 bases). The germline CDR1 and CDR2 sequences are SGHTA and FQGTGA. The CDR3 is made up of 13 amino acids. V was clipped by 4 bases and J by 3 bases, with 9 bases between them. The CDR3 loop is CASSWDTYTEAFF. The CDR3 bases are TGTGCCAGCAGCTGGGACACCTACACTGAAGCTTTCTTT. Using reference TRBV7-3 and TRBJ1-1 for the parts outside the CDR3, the full variable domain is GAGVSQTPSNKVTEKGKYVELRCDPISGHTALYWYRQSLGQGPEFLIYFQGTGAADDSGLPNDRFFAVRPEGSVSTLKIQRTERGDSAVYLCASSWDTYTEAFFGQGTRLTVV.

The rearrangement joins TRBV7-6 to TRBJ2-2; D tentatively fits TRBD1 or TRBD2 (6 bases each). Trimming took 8 bases from V and 0 from J, leaving 16 bases between them. The CDR3 extends over 16 amino acids. CDR1 is SGHVS and CDR2 is FNYEAQ in the germline V gene. CDR3 sequence: CASSQEGGSNTGELFF. The CDR3, as DNA: TGTGCCAGCTCGCAGGAGGGGGGATCGAACACCGGGGAGCTGTTTTTT.

The chain employs TRBV11-2 and TRBJ2-6; D is ambiguous. The CDR3 consists of 18 residues. The V gene's germline CDR1 is SGHAT and CDR2 FQNNGV. Trimming removed 3 bases at V and 4 bases at J, with 19 bases between. The CDR3 sequence: CASSFGRSPTLGANVLTF. CDR3 DNA sequence: TGTGCCAGCAGCTTTGGGCGCAGTCCTACTCTGGGGGCCAACGTCCTGACTTTC.

The chain carries TRBV19 and TRBJ2-6; TRBD2 is a possible D gene (6 bases). The ends were cut back, 3 bases at V and 3 bases at J, with 12 bases in the middle. This CDR3 contains 16 residues. Germline-derived CDR1 and CDR2 are LNHDA and SQIVND (reference sequence). The CDR3: CASSISREVGANVLTF. The CDR3 coding sequence is TGTGCCAGTAGTATTTCCAGGGAGGTTGGGGCCAACGTCCTGACTTTC. The variable domain in full, completed from reference TRBV19 and TRBJ2-6, reads DGGITQSPKYLFRKEGQNVTLSCEQNLNHDAMYWYRQDPGQGLRLIYYSQIVNDFQKGDIAEGYSVSREKKESFPLTVTSAQKNPTAFYLCASSISREVGANVLTFGAGSRLTVL.

The chain employs TRBV6-4 and TRBJ2-1, with 10 bases fitting TRBD2. This CDR3 is built from 15 residues. Germline CDR1 and CDR2: MRHNA and SNTAGT. V was clipped by 3 bases and J by 9 bases; unmatched bases: 8. The CDR3 region is CASSEGLAGASEQFF. DNA of the CDR3: TGTGCCAGCAGTGAAGGGCTAGCGGGGGCAAGTGAGCAGTTCTTC.

This clone was picked up one time. The gene calls are TRBV11-2 and TRBJ2-7, with TRBD2 matching 8 bases. From germline, CDR1 is SGHAT and CDR2 FQNNGV. This CDR3 spans 17 amino acids. V shed 0 bases and J 0 bases; nucleotides not matched to a gene: 7. Here the CDR3 reads CASSLERAGVSSYEQYF. CDR3 nucleotide sequence: TGTGCCAGCAGCTTAGAACGAGCGGGGGTCAGCTCCTACGAGCAGTACTTC.

This clone appeared a single time. V and J are TRBV7-6 and TRBJ1-3; D not resolved. The germline V gene has CDR1 SGHVS and CDR2 FNYEAQ. Trimming removed 1 base from V and 1 base from J, with 11 bases in between. The CDR3 contains 16 residues. CDR3 sequence reads: CASSLGLGDSGNTIYF. CDR3 bases: TGTGCCAGCAGCTTAGGGTTGGGTGATTCTGGAAACACCATATATTTT.

The V gene is TRBV29-1, the J gene TRBJ2-7; 10 nucleotides match TRBD2. V lost 7 bases to trimming and J lost 3 bases; unmatched junction nucleotides: 6. Germline-derived CDR1 and CDR2 are SQVTM and ANQGSEA. The CDR3 spans 13 residues. The CDR3 DNA is TGCAGCGCCAAGCGGGAGGGTTTCTACGAGCAGTACTTC. As protein: CSAKREGFYEQYF.

This rearrangement joins TRBV27 to TRBJ2-3; 12 bases agree with TRBD2. V was clipped by 8 bases and J by 2 bases; unmatched bases: 2. CDR3 size: 14 residues. CDR1 is MNHEY and CDR2 is SMNVEV in the germline V gene (reference sequence). CDR3 sequence (DNA): TGTGCCAGCGGGACTAGCGGGTACACAGATACGCAGTATTTT. It is translated as CASGTSGYTDTQYF.

The CDR3 nucleotides are TGTGCCAGCAGCGTAGTCGGACTAGCGGGAGTTGAGCAGTACTTC. Translating it yields CASSVVGLAGVEQYF. The chain joins TRBV9 to TRBJ2-7, with 13 bases identical to TRBD2. Germline V gives CDR1 SGDLS, CDR2 YYNGEE. The CDR3 covers 15 residues. The J segment lost 7 bases and the V segment lost 0 bases, leaving 4 bases of the junction unmatched.

The chain uses TRBV7-2 and TRBJ1-3; 7 bases fit TRBD1. The junction had 4 bases not matched to a gene; V was cut back by 5 bases and J by 3 bases. The CDR3 has 14 amino acids. The germline V gene has CDR1 SGHTA and CDR2 FQGNSA. CDR3 nucleotides: TGTGCCAGCAGCCAACAGGGGATTGGAAACACCATATATTTT. Translating it yields CASSQQGIGNTIYF.

The chain combines TRBV2 with TRBJ1-2, with 8 bases fitting TRBD1. The CDR3 consists of 13 residues. The germline gives CDR1 SNHLY, CDR2 FYNNEI. The trim removed 5 bases at V and 7 bases at J, leaving 6 bases unmatched. CDR3 nucleotides: TGTGCCAGCAGTCTCGGACAGGGAGGTGGCTACACCTTC. This encodes CASSLGQGGGYTF.

This clone occurred a few times. The same CDR3 is also encoded by other DNA sequences in this sample. V is TRBV6-1 and J is TRBJ1-2; a possible D gene is TRBD1 (5 bases). Trimming cost V 3 bases and J 4 bases, with 15 bases left between them. Germline CDR1 reads MNHNS; CDR2 reads SASEGT. The CDR3 covers 15 residues. CDR3 amino acids: CASSELGSQGYGYTF. The CDR3 DNA reads TGTGCCAGCAGTGAGCTTGGAAGTCAGGGCTATGGCTACACCTTC.

This chain joins TRBV7-3 and TRBJ2-5, with D maybe TRBD1 (6 bases). Germline CDR1 and CDR2: SGHTA and FQGTGA. V lost 5 bases to trimming and J lost 9 bases, with 22 bases between them. The CDR3 has 15 amino acids. The CDR3 DNA follows: TGTGCCAGCAGCGAAGTGATAGCTCCTCCAGGGGCCCAGTACTTC. Protein product: CASSEVIAPPGAQYF.

The rearrangement links TRBV2 to TRBJ1-2, with TRBD1 identical over 9 bases. The CDR3 loop spans 17 amino acids. V dropped 0 bases and J dropped 2; count of bases not matched to a gene: 7. Germline CDR1 and CDR2: SNHLY and FYNNEI. CDR3 sequence (DNA): TGTGCCAGCAGTGAAGCATCGGGACAGGGATACAACTATGGCTACACCTTC. Translation gives CASSEASGQGYNYGYTF.

Here the CDR3 DNA reads TGTGCCAGCACCCCGGATGAGTCGAACACTGAAGCTTTCTTT. Residues: CASTPDESNTEAFF. This chain connects TRBV2 to TRBJ1-1; D unresolved. This CDR3 is built from 14 residues. The V and J ends lost 7 bases and 1 base respectively, with 13 bases between them. CDR1 and CDR2 (germline): SNHLY, FYNNEI.

This chain connects TRBV28 to TRBJ2-2; TRBD2 matches at 9 bases. Germline V gene sequence: CDR1 MDHEN, CDR2 SYDVKM. The CDR3 is 16 residues long. J lost 4 bases, V lost 5 bases, and 8 bases had no gene match. The CDR3 region is CASSDSGSEVTGELFF. In nucleotides, the CDR3 is TGTGCCAGCAGTGATAGCGGGAGCGAGGTCACCGGGGAGCTGTTTTTT.

CDR3 in amino acids: CASSSRTSGGRISYEQYF. CDR3 in DNA: TGCGCCAGCAGCTCGCGGACTAGCGGGGGCCGTATCTCCTACGAGCAGTACTTC. The V call is TRBV4-1, the J call TRBJ2-7; 13 bases align to TRBD2. CDR3 size: 18 residues. J was trimmed by 0 bases and V by 5 bases; bases with no gene match: 10. Germline-derived CDR1 and CDR2 are MGHRA and YSYEKL.